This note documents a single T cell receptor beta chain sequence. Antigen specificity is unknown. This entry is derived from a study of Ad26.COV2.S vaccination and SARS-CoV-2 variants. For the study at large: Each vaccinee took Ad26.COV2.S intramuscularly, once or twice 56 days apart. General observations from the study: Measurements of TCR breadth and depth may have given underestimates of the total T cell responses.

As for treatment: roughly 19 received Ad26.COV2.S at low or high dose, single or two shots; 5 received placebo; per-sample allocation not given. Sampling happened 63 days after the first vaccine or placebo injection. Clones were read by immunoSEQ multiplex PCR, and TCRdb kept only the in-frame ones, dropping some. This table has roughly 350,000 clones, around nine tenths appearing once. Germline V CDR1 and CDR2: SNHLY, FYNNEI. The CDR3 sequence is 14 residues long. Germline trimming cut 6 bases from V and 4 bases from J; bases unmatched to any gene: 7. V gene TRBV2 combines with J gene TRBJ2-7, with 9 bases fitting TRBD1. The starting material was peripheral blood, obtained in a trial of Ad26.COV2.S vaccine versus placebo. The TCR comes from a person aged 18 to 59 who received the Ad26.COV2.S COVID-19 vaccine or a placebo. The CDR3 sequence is CASSTGTGKYEQYF. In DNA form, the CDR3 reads TGTGCCAGCAGCACCGGGACAGGGAAATACGAGCAGTACTTC. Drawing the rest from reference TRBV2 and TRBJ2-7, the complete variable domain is EPEVTQTPSHQVTQMGQEVILRCVPISNHLYFYWYRQILGQKVEFLVSFYNNEISEKSEIFDDQFSVERPDGSNFTLKIRSTKLEDSAMYFCASSTGTGKYEQYFGPGTRLTVT.